One and the same sample provided the 4 T cell receptor beta chains below, sequenced in a study of cytomegalovirus exposure and HLA in healthy donors. PCR primers comprised 60 Vbeta and 13 Jbeta primers. The protocol was immunoSEQ multiplex PCR, while the TCRdb copy is restricted to in-frame clones and leaves out a portion. Of around 130,000 clones listed, 60% to 85% were seen once; the top ten hold 2.9%. The sequenced sample was PBMCs. The receptors stem from a woman aged 40 to 49 in good health and CMV-seropositive.

The chain employs TRBV25-1 and TRBJ2-7; 11 bases match TRBD2. The V gene end was trimmed by 3 bases and the J gene end by 1 base; junction bases not matched to a gene: 5. The CDR3 covers 16 residues. Germline CDR1 MGHDK, CDR2 SYGVNS. Written as DNA, the CDR3 is TGTGCCAGCAGTGACACCGGGACTAGCGGATCCTACGAGCAGTACTTC. Protein product: CASSDTGTSGSYEQYF.

The chain is built from TRBV5-1 and TRBJ1-4, with D perhaps matching TRBD1 (6 bases). Germline V gives CDR1 SGHRS, CDR2 YFSETQ. V lost 4 bases to trimming and J lost 2 bases, with 15 bases between them. The CDR3 contains 16 residues. Here the CDR3 reads CASSLTGAATNEKLFF. CDR3 in DNA: TGCGCCAGCAGCCTGACAGGAGCTGCCACTAATGAAAAACTGTTTTTT.

There are a few counts of this clone. J is TRBJ2-2 and V is TRBV5-4; TRBD1 matches 8 bases. Germline CDR1 and CDR2: SGHNT and YYREEE (reference sequence). This CDR3 has 15 amino acids. V was clipped by 4 bases and J by 5 bases; unmatched bases: 7. The CDR3 DNA sequence: TGTGCCAGCAGCGATGGACAGGGTTGGACCGGGGAGCTGTTTTTT. This translates into CASSDGQGWTGELFF.

This clone was picked up one time. The V call is TRBV29-1, the J call TRBJ1-4, with D unresolved. CDR1 is SQVTM and CDR2 is ANQGSEA in the germline V gene. CDR3 length equals 12 residues. V lost 4 bases, J lost 7 bases, and 10 bases lay in between. CDR3 residues: CSVVAGGEKLFF. The CDR3 region has the DNA TGCAGCGTTGTGGCGGGAGGTGAAAAACTGTTTTTT. The full variable domain, in which reference TRBV29-1 and TRBJ1-4 provide the parts outside the CDR3, is SAVISQKPSRDICQRGTSLTIQCQVDSQVTMMFWYRQQPGQSLTLIATANQGSEATYESGFVIDKFPISRPNLTFSTLTVSNMSPEDSSIYLCSVVAGGEKLFFGSGTQLSVL.